This T cell receptor beta chain emerged from a study of CD8+ T cells in alopecia areata. Across the whole study: Treated patients were scored for severity by percent of scalp affected.

The treatment: oral pan-JAK inhibitor, 5-10 mg twice daily. Alopecia areata patients had lesional scalp punch biopsies and peripheral blood taken from them. The CDR3 is 16 amino acids. The V end was cut by 2 bases, the J end by 5 bases, with 21 bases between. CDR1 is GTSNPN and CDR2 is SVGIG in the germline V gene (reference sequence). cDNA reverse transcribed from extracted RNA served as the sequencing template. The protocol was immunoSEQ multiplex PCR, while the TCRdb copy is restricted to in-frame clones and leaves out a portion. The table shows 150,000 or so clones, with around 71% occurring only once.

This TCR came from a human donor with alopecia areata. The sequences come from CD4+ T cells sorted from blood, collected at week 4, from a patient treated with tofacitinib. The chain recombines TRBV30 with TRBJ2-5; possibly TRBD2 for D (6 bases). CDR3: CAWSIGGPAIKETQYF. CDR3 DNA sequence: TGTGCCTGGAGTATCGGGGGTCCGGCGATCAAGGAGACCCAGTACTTC.